This TCR beta chain stems from a study of early T cells in non-severe SARS-CoV-2 infection. Study context: Sequencing of unsorted whole blood was done on bulk RNA, leaving chains unpaired.

Unique molecular identifiers were attached to individual cDNA molecules. MiXCR, run by TCRdb on the 5' RACE reads, gives a single entry per CDR3 protein. The repertoire holds about 83,000 distinct CDR3 sequences, with roughly an eighth as singletons. Whole-study findings and limits: The matching step, a VDJdb search, favored anti-spike CD8 responses and missed private and CD4 specificities.

This clonotype was seen only a few times. Its specificity is not known. V was clipped by 7 bases and J by 2 bases, with 15 bases between them. CDR1 and CDR2 from the germline V gene are LNHDA and SQIVND (reference sequence). The CDR3 loop spans 15 amino acids. The TCR originated in an adult who was a healthcare worker with PCR-confirmed SARS-CoV-2 infection or an uninfected control (not recorded which). The sequenced material came from whole blood. The rearrangement uses TRBV19 and TRBJ1-5, with D hard to call. The CDR3 region is CASTNPNRGNQPQHF. DNA of the CDR3: TGTGCCAGTACTAACCCTAACAGAGGCAATCAGCCCCAGCATTTT.